A single sample is the source of the 10 T cell receptor beta chains below, sequenced in a study of molecular identifiers for immune sequencing clone quantification. TCRdb re-derived calls from the PCR reads in MiXCR, one entry per CDR3 protein. The table includes just under 65,000 distinct CDR3 sequences, around a sixth detected once. Sample: naive CD8+ T cells from blood, with Jurkat cell RNA spiked in. Subset given: FACS-sorted CD8+CD4-CCR7+CD45RA+ naive T cells. Every receptor here comes from a human donor in good health. Some libraries in this study had Jurkat cell RNA spiked in.

This clonotype has just one count. The rearrangement uses TRBV11-3 and TRBJ1-1; D remains unclear. This CDR3 has 16 residues. V lost 6 bases to trimming and J lost 4 bases, with 21 bases between them. In germline, CDR1 is SGHNT, CDR2 YENEEA. CDR3 sequence: CASSSVRRGMGTEAFF. CDR3 bases: TGTGCCAGCAGTTCCGTGCGACGGGGTATGGGCACTGAAGCTTTCTTT.

This clonotype came up a few times. The CDR3 is CASSVGTGATTEAFF. The CDR3, as DNA: TGTGCCAGCAGCGTAGGGACAGGGGCGACCACTGAAGCTTTCTTT. The genes are TRBV9 and TRBJ1-1; 9 nucleotides line up with TRBD1. The CDR3 consists of 15 residues. From germline, CDR1 is SGDLS and CDR2 YYNGEE. With 0 bases clipped from V and 4 bases from J, the junction kept 4 bases outside the gene matches.

This clonotype was picked up many times. This sequence joins TRBV3-1 and TRBJ2-1; TRBD1 matches 8 bases. Germline CDR1 and CDR2: LGHDT and YNNKEL (reference sequence). The CDR3 has 16 amino acids. Trimming took 0 bases from V and 12 from J; bases not matched to a gene: 13. The CDR3 sequence: CASSQEGGTGGVRQFF. The CDR3 coding sequence is TGTGCCAGCAGCCAAGAGGGAGGAACAGGGGGAGTTCGGCAGTTCTTC.

This clonotype was observed a few times. A read error may explain this, as a much larger clone is one base away. The rearrangement links TRBV7-6 to TRBJ2-2; the match to TRBD2 covers 7 bases. Germline values: CDR1 SGHVS, CDR2 FNYEAQ. CDR3 length: 15 amino acids. The CDR3 region has the DNA TGTGCCAGCAGCCCAGCGGGACGGTCCACCGGGGAGCTGTCTTTT. Residues: CASSPAGRSTGELSF.

Many counts were recorded for this clonotype. The chain has TRBV4-2 and TRBJ2-3; TRBD2 aligns across 8 bases. CDR1 and CDR2 (germline): LGHNA, YNFKEQ. This CDR3 has 21 amino acids. With V trimmed by 0 bases and J by 4 bases, 21 bases remained unmatched. CDR3 nucleotide sequence: TGTGCCAGCAGCCAAGATGCCGGGTTCCGGGAGGGCCTGGGGGTGGCAGATACGCAGTATTTT. The encoded protein is CASSQDAGFREGLGVADTQYF.

This clonotype was seen repeatedly, ten times or more. J is TRBJ2-4 and V is TRBV6-1; perhaps TRBD2 as D (6 bases). The length of the CDR3 is 16 residues. The germline V gene encodes CDR1 MNHNS and CDR2 SASEGT. Trimming took off 6 bases at V and 6 bases at J, with 21 bases between the two ends. CDR3 coding DNA: TGTGCCAGCAGCCCGACTAGGGCTGAGTTCGGAAACATTCAGTACTTC. Its translation is CASSPTRAEFGNIQYF.

There are many counts of this clonotype. V and J are TRBV10-3 and TRBJ2-7; D may be TRBD2 (5 bases). The CDR3 sequence is 17 residues long. CDR1 and CDR2 from the germline V gene are ENHRY and SYGVKD. Trimming took off 2 bases at V and 4 bases at J, with 21 bases between the two ends. CDR3 sequence (DNA): TGTGCCATCAGTGAGCGCCATCCGGGATCCCGGGAATACGAGCAGTACTTC. It codes for CAISERHPGSREYEQYF.

Comment on this clonotype: Since a much larger clone is just one base distant, this may be a read error. The V and J genes are TRBV29-1 and TRBJ1-2, with 7 positions matching TRBD1. In germline, CDR1 is SQVTM, CDR2 ANQGSEA. This CDR3 spans 10 amino acids. The CDR3 loop is CRVEDTGQSF. CDR3 nucleotide sequence: TGCCGCGTTGAAGATACGGGACAGAGCTTC.

This clonotype has ten or more counts. The rearrangement uses TRBV5-1 and TRBJ2-3; 11 bases match TRBD1. Germline CDR1 reads SGHRS; CDR2 reads YFSETQ. J lost 2 bases, V lost 3 bases, and 5 bases had no gene match. The CDR3 length is 16 residues. The CDR3 is CASSSRDRGFTDTQYF. In DNA form, the CDR3 reads TGCGCCAGCAGCTCCCGGGACAGGGGGTTCACAGATACGCAGTATTTT.

As to this clonotype: Since a much larger clone is just one base distant, this may be a read error. This chain uses TRBV9 with TRBJ2-7, with 11 bases that match TRBD2. This CDR3 is built from 17 residues. Germline V gives CDR1 SGDLS, CDR2 YYNGEE. The CDR3 spells CASSPRGPLAGVSERYF. In DNA, the CDR3 is TGTGCCAGCAGCCCGAGGGGTCCACTAGCGGGAGTCTCCGAGCGGTACTTC. The complete variable domain, with remaining parts taken from reference TRBV9 and TRBJ2-7, reads DSGVTQTPKHLITATGQRVTLRCSPRSGDLSVYWYQQSLDQGLQFLIQYYNGEERAKGNILERFSAQQFPDLHSELNLSSLELGDSALYFCASSPRGPLAGVSERYFGPGTRLTVT.